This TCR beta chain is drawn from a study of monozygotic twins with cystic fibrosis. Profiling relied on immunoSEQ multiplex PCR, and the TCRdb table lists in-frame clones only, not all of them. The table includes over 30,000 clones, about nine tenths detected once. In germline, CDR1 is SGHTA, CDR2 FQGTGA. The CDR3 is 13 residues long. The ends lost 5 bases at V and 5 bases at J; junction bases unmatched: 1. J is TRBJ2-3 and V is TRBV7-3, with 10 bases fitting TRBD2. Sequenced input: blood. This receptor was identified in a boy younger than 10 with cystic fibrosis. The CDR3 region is CASSQRGGDTQYF. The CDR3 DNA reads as TGTGCCAGCAGCCAGCGGGGGGGAGATACGCAGTATTTT. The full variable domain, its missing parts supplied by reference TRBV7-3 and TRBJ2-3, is GAGVSQTPSNKVTEKGKYVELRCDPISGHTALYWYRQSLGQGPEFLIYFQGTGAADDSGLPNDRFFAVRPEGSVSTLKIQRTERGDSAVYLCASSQRGGDTQYFGPGTRLTVL.